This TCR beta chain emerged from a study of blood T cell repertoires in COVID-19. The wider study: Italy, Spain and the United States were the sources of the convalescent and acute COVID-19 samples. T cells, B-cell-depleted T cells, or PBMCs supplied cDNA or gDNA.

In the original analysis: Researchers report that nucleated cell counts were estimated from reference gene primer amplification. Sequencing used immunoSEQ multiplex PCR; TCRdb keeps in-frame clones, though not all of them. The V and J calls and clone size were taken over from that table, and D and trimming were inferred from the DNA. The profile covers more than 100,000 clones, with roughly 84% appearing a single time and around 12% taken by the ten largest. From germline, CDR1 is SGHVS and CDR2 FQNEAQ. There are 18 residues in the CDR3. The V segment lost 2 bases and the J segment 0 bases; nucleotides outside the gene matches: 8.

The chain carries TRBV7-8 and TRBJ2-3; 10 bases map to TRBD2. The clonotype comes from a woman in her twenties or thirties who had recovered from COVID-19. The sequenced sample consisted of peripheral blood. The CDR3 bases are TGTGCCAGCAGCTTAATAGCGGGGGGAATCTCTAGCACAGATACGCAGTATTTT. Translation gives CASSLIAGGISSTDTQYF.